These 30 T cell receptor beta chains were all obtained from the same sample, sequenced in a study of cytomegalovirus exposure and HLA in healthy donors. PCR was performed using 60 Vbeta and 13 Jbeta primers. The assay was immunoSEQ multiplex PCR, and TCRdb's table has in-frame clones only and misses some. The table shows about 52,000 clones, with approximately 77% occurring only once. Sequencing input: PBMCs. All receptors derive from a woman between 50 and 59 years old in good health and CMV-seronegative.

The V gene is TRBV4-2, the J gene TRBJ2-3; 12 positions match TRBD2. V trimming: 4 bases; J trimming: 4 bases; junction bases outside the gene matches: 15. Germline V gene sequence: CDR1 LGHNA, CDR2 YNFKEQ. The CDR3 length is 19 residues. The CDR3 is CASSPTLAGGQGGPDTQYF. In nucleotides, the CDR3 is TGTGCCAGCAGCCCGACGCTAGCGGGGGGGCAGGGCGGTCCAGATACGCAGTATTTT.

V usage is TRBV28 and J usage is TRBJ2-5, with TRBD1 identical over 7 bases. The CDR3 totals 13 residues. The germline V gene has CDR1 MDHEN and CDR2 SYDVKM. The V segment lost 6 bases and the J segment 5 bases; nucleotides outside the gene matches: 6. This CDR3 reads CASSRQGGETQYF. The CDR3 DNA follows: TGTGCCAGCAGCCGACAGGGCGGGGAGACCCAGTACTTC.

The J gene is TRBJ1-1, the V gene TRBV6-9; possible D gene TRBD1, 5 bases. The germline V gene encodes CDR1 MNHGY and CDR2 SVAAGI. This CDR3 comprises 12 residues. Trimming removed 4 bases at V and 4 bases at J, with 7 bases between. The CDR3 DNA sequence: TGTGCCAGCAGTTCCGGGGGCACTGAAGCTTTCTTT. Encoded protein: CASSSGGTEAFF.

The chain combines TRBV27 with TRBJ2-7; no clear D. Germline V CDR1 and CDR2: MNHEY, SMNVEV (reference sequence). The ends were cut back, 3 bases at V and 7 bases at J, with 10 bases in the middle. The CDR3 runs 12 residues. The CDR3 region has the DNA TGTGCCAGCAGTTTCCCTACTGCAGAGCAGTACTTC. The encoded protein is CASSFPTAEQYF.

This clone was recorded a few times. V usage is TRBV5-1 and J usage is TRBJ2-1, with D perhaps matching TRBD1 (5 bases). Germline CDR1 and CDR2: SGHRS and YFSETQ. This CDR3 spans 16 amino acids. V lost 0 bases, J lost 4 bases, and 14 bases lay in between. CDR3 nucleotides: TGCGCCAGCAGCTTGGCAGCAGGGTGGGAATACAATGAGCAGTTCTTC. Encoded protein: CASSLAAGWEYNEQFF.

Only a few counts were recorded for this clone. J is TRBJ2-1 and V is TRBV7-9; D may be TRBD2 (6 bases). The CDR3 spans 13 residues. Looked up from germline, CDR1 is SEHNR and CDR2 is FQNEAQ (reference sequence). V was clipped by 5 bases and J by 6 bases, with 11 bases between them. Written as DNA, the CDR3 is TGTGCCAGCAGCACGACTAGGAGCAATGAGCAGTTCTTC. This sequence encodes CASSTTRSNEQFF.

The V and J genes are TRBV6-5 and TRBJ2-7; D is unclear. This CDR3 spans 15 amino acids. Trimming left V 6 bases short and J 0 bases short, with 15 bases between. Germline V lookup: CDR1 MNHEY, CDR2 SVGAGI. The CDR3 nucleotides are TGTGCCAGCAGCCCACAATCGGGTCACTCCTACGAGCAGTACTTC. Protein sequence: CASSPQSGHSYEQYF.

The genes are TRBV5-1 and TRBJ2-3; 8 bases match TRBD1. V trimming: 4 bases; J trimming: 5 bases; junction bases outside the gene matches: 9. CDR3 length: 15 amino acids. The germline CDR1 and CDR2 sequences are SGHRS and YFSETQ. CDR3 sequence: CASSRDRGEGDTQYF. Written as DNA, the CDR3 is TGCGCCAGCAGCCGCGACAGGGGAGAAGGAGATACGCAGTATTTT.

The CDR3 here is CASSLVQASYEQYF. For the CDR3, the DNA is TGCGCCAGCAGCTTGGTACAGGCCTCCTACGAGCAGTACTTC. The chain is built from TRBV5-1 and TRBJ2-7, with D perhaps matching TRBD1 (5 bases). Germline assignment: CDR1 SGHRS and CDR2 YFSETQ. V lost 0 bases to trimming and J lost 0 bases, with 7 bases between them. CDR3 length equals 14 residues. The variable domain in full, completed from reference TRBV5-1 and TRBJ2-7, reads KAGVTQTPRYLIKTRGQQVTLSCSPISGHRSVSWYQQTPGQGLQFLFEYFSETQRNKGNFPGRFSGRQFSNSRSEMNVSTLELGDSALYLCASSLVQASYEQYFGPGTRLTVT.

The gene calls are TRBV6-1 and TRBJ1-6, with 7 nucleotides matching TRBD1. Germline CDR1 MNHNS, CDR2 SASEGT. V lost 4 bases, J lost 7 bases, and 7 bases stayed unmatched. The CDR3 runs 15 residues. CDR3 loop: CASSVEGTENSPLHF. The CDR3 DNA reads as TGTGCCAGCAGTGTCGAGGGGACAGAAAATTCACCCCTCCACTTT.

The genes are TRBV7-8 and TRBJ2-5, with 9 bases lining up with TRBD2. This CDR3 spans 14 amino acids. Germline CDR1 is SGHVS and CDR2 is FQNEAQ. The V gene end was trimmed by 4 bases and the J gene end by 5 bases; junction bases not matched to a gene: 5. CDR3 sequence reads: CASSSSGIGETQYF. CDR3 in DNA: TGTGCCAGCAGCTCTAGCGGGATTGGGGAGACCCAGTACTTC.

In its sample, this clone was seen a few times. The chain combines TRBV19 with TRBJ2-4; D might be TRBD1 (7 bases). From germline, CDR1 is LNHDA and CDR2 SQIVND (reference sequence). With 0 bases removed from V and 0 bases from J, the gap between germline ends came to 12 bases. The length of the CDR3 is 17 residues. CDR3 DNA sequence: TGTGCCAGTAGTATAGAGCGGGGACAGTTAGCCAAAAACATTCAGTACTTC. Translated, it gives CASSIERGQLAKNIQYF.

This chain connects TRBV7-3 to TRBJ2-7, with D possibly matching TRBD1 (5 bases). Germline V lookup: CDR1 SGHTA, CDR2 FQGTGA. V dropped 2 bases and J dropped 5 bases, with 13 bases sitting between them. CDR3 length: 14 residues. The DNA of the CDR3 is TGTGCCAGCAGCTTACAGGGATTGGGGAACGAGCAGTACTTC. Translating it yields CASSLQGLGNEQYF.

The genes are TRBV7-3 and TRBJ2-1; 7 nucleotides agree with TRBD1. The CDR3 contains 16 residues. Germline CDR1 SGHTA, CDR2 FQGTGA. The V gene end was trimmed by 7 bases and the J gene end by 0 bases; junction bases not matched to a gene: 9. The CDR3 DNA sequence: TGTGCCAGCACTCTCCACGAGGGGGCCTCCTACAATGAGCAGTTCTTC. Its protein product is CASTLHEGASYNEQFF.

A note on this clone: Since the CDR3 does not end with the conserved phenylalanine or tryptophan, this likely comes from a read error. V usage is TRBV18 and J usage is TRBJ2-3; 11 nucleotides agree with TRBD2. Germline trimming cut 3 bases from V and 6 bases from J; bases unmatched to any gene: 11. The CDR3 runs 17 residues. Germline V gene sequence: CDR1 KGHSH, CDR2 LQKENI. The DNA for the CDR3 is TGTGCCAGCTCACCTTATGGGACTAGCGGTACCGGGGATACGCAGTATGTT. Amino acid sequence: CASSPYGTSGTGDTQYV.

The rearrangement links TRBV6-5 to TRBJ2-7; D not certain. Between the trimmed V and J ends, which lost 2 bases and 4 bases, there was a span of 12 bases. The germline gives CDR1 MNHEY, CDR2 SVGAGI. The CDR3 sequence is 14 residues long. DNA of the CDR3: TGTGCCAGCAGTTACGATGCTAACTTATACGAGCAGTACTTC. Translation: CASSYDANLYEQYF.

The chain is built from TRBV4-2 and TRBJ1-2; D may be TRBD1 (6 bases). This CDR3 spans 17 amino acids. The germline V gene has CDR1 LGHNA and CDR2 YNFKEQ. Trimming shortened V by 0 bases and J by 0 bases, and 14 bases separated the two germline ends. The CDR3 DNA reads TGTGCCAGCAGCCAAGACACCGGGACAACCGCTAACTATGGCTACACCTTC. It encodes CASSQDTGTTANYGYTF.

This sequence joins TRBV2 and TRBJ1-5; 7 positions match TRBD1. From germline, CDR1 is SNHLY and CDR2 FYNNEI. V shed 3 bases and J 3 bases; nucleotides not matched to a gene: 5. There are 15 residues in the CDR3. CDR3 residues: CASSEGTAYNQPQHF. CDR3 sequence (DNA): TGTGCCAGCAGTGAGGGGACAGCTTACAATCAGCCCCAGCATTTT.

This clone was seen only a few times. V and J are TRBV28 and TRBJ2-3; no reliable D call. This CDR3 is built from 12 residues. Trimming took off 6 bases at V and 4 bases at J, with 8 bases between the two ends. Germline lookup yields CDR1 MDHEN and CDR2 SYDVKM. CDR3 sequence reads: CASSLSSDTQYF. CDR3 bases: TGTGCCAGCAGCCTAAGCTCAGATACGCAGTATTTT.

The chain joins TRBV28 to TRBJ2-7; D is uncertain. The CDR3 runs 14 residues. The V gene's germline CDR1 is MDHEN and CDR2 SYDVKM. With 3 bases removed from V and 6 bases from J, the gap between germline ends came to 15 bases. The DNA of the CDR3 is TGTGCCAGCAGTTTCACTCGTCCCGTCTCCGAGCAGTACTTC. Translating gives CASSFTRPVSEQYF.

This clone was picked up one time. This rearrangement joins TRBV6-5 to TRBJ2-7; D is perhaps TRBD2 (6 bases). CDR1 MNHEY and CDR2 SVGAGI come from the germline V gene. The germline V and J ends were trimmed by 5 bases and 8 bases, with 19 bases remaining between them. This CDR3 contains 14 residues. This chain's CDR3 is CASSHTSTSIQQYF. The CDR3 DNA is TGTGCCAGCAGTCACACTAGCACGTCCATTCAGCAGTACTTC.

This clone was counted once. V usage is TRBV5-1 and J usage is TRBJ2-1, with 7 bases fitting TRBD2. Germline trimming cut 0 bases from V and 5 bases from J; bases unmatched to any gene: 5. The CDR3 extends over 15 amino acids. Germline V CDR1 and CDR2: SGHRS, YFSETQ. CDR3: CASSLVSGGDNEQFF. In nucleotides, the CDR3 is TGCGCCAGCAGCTTGGTATCTGGGGGGGACAATGAGCAGTTCTTC. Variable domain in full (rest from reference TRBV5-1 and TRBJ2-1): KAGVTQTPRYLIKTRGQQVTLSCSPISGHRSVSWYQQTPGQGLQFLFEYFSETQRNKGNFPGRFSGRQFSNSRSEMNVSTLELGDSALYLCASSLVSGGDNEQFFGPGTRLTVL.

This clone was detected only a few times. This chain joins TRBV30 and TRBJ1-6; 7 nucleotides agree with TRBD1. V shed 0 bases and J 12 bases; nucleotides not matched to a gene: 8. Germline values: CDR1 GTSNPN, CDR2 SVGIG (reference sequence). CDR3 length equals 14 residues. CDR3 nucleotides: TGTGCCTGGAGTGTAAGAGACAGGGCGGGACCCCTCCACTTT. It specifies CAWSVRDRAGPLHF.

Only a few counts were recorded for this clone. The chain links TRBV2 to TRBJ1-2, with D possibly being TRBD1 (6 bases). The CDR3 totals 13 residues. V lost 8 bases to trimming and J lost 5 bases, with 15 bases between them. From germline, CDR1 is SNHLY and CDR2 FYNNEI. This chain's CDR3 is CASGGRGGYGYTF. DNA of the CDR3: TGTGCCAGCGGGGGCCGGGGTGGTTATGGCTACACCTTC.

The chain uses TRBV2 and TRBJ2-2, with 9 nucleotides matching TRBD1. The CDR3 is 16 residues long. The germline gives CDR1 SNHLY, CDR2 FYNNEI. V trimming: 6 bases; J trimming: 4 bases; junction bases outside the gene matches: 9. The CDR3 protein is CASSPRQGGTTGELFF. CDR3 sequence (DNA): TGTGCCAGCAGCCCCAGACAGGGGGGTACCACCGGGGAGCTGTTTTTT.

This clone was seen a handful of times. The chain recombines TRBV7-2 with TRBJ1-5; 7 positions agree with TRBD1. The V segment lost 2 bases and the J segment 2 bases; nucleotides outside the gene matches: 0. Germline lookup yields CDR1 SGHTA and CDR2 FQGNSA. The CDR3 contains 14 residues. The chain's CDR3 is CASSLTGGNQPQHF. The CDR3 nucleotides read TGTGCCAGCAGCTTAACAGGGGGCAATCAGCCCCAGCATTTT.

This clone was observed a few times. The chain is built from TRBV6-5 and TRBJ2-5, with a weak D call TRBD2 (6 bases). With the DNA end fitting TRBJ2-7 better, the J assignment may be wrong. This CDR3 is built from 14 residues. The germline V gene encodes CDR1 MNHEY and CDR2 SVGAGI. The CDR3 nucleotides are TGTGCCAGCAGTTACCGCGGGATCAGCTACGAGCAGTACTTC. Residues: CASSYRGISYEQYF.

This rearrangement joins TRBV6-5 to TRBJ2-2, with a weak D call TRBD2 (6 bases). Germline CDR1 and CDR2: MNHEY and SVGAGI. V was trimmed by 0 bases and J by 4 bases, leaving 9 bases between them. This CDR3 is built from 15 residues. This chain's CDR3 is CASSYSAGSTGELFF. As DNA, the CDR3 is TGTGCCAGCAGTTACTCTGCGGGGAGCACCGGGGAGCTGTTTTTT.

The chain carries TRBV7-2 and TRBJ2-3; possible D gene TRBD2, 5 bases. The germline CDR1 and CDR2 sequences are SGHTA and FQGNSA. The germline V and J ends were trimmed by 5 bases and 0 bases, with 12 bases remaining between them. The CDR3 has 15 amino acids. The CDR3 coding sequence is TGTGCCAGCAGCCGGGGAGCCAAGAGCACAGATACGCAGTATTTT. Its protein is CASSRGAKSTDTQYF.

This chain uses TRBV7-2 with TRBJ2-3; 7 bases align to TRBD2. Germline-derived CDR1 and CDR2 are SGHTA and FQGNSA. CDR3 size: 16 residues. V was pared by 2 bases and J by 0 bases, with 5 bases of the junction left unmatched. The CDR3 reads CASSLWGGGSTDTQYF. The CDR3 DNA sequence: TGTGCCAGCAGCTTATGGGGCGGGGGTAGCACAGATACGCAGTATTTT.